The following is a TCR beta chain sequence with its context. What it binds is unknown. Time point noted: week 47, end of study. Every single dose of the vaccine, 300 ug of mutant IDH1 20-mer peptide, came with topical imiquimod. Donors had new IDH1-mutant astrocytomas of WHO grade 3 or 4 (ATRX-lost). The CDR3 length is 17 residues. These data originate in a study of a mutant IDH1 vaccine in newly diagnosed glioma. Some clones are missing from TCRdb's copy, which holds only in-frame ones; the method was immunoSEQ multiplex PCR. There are roughly 43,000 clones in the sample; about 80% occur only once, and 18% lies in the top ten.

The J gene is TRBJ1-2, the V gene TRBV21-1. TRBV21-1 is assigned pseudogene status. This TCR was recovered from a man aged 18 to 29 with glioma. Some clones in this sample may be carry-over from other donors' samples. Material: PBMCs, obtained from a glioma patient whose treatment included an IDH1 peptide vaccine. In DNA, the CDR3 is TGTGCCAGCAGCAAGGGGGTCTCGGCAGGCTCTAACTATGGCTACACCTTC. Protein product: CASSKGVSAGSNYGYTF.